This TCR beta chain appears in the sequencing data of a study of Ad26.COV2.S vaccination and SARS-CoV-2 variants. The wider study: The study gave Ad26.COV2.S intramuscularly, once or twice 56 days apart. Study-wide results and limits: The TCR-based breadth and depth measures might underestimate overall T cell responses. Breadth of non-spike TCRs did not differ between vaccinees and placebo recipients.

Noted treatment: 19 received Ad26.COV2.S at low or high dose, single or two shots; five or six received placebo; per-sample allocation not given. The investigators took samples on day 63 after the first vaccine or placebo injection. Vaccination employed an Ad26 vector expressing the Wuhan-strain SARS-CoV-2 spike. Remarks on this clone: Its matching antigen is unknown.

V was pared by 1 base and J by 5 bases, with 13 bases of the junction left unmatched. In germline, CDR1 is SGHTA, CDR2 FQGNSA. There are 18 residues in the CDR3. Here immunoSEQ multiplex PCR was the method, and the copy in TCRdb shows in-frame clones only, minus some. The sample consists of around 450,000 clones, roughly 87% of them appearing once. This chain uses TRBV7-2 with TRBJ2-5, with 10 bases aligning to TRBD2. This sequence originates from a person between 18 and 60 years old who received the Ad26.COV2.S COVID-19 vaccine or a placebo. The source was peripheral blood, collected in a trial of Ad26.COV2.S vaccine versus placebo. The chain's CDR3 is CASSLVFMGGLAMETQYF. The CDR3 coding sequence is TGTGCCAGCAGCTTAGTCTTTATGGGGGGACTAGCGATGGAGACCCAGTACTTC.